These 29 T cell receptor beta chains originate from one sample sequenced in a study of T cell changes during pregnancy in multiple sclerosis. TCRdb keeps only in-frame clones here, not all; method: immunoSEQ multiplex PCR. Of 76,000 or so clones in the sample, just over 90% are singletons; the top ten hold less than 0.75%. Sequencing was performed on peripheral blood, taken in the second trimester of pregnancy. The receptors were gathered from a female donor in good health, enrolled as a control in a pregnancy study.

V gene TRBV27 combines with J gene TRBJ2-7; tentatively, D is TRBD1 (6 bases). Germline CDR1 MNHEY, CDR2 SMNVEV (reference sequence). Deletions cut 2 bases from V and 5 bases from J, with 13 bases between. The CDR3 loop spans 14 amino acids. CDR3 amino acids: CASSLTTGSHEQYF. As DNA, the CDR3 is TGTGCCAGCAGTTTAACTACAGGGAGCCACGAGCAGTACTTC.

The J gene is TRBJ2-6, the V gene TRBV5-1, with D tentatively TRBD1 (6 bases). Germline V CDR1 and CDR2: SGHRS, YFSETQ. The CDR3 totals 16 residues. V lost 0 bases to trimming and J lost 4 bases, with 11 bases between them. The CDR3 region is CASSLAGVGGANVLTF. The CDR3, as DNA: TGCGCCAGCAGCTTGGCAGGGGTAGGAGGGGCCAACGTCCTGACTTTC.

The table lists this clone with a count of one. The chain uses TRBV5-1 and TRBJ1-2, with unresolved D. V was cut by 3 bases and J by 0 bases, with 12 bases left in between. The CDR3 loop spans 15 amino acids. The germline V gene encodes CDR1 SGHRS and CDR2 YFSETQ. The DNA of the CDR3 is TGCGCCAGCAGCTCTGACATAACTGCTAACTATGGCTACACCTTC. Translated, it gives CASSSDITANYGYTF.

This chain joins TRBV7-8 and TRBJ1-5, with D perhaps TRBD1 (6 bases). The CDR3 is 16 residues long. Germline CDR1 reads SGHVS; CDR2 reads FQNEAQ. V was cut by 1 base and J by 2 bases, with 12 bases left in between. The CDR3 coding sequence is TGTGCCAGCAGCTTAGGCCTACAGGGTGGCAATCAGCCCCAGCATTTT. Translation: CASSLGLQGGNQPQHF. Full variable domain (rest looked up from reference TRBV7-8 and TRBJ1-5): GAGVSQSPRYKVAKRGQDVALRCDPISGHVSLFWYQQALGQGPEFLTYFQNEAQLDKSGLPSDRFFAERPEGSVSTLKIQRTQQEDSAVYLCASSLGLQGGNQPQHFGDGTRLSIL.

The genes are TRBV30 and TRBJ1-6, with TRBD1 matching 8 bases. Germline lookup yields CDR1 GTSNPN and CDR2 SVGIG (reference sequence). This CDR3 is built from 13 residues. J lost 9 bases, V lost 0 bases, and 1 base had no gene match. CDR3 in amino acids: CAWSVTGGSPLHF. CDR3 bases: TGTGCCTGGAGTGTTACAGGGGGTTCACCCCTCCACTTT.

This clone was picked up one time. The rearrangement uses TRBV27 and TRBJ2-5; a possible D gene is TRBD2 (6 bases). Germline values: CDR1 MNHEY, CDR2 SMNVEV (reference sequence). The CDR3 is made up of 11 amino acids. The V end was cut by 4 bases, the J end by 7 bases, with 7 bases between. The CDR3 loop reads CASSSEGTQYF. Written as DNA, the CDR3 is TGTGCCAGCAGTTCGGAGGGGACCCAGTACTTC.

The rearrangement joins TRBV9 to TRBJ2-3; 8 bases are a match to TRBD2. Per germline, CDR1 SGDLS and CDR2 YYNGEE. This CDR3 is built from 16 residues. V was pared by 0 bases and J by 1 base, with 4 bases of the junction left unmatched. The CDR3 sequence: CASSVGSSGGTDTQYF. CDR3 coding DNA: TGTGCCAGCAGCGTAGGAAGTAGCGGGGGCACAGATACGCAGTATTTT.

The chain couples TRBV5-4 to TRBJ2-1; D gene ambiguous. The CDR3 contains 11 residues. Germline V CDR1 and CDR2: SGHNT, YYREEE (reference sequence). The V end was cut by 7 bases, the J end by 4 bases, with 6 bases between. The CDR3 DNA sequence: TGTGCCAGCCGCTCATACAATGAGCAGTTCTTC. Protein: CASRSYNEQFF.

This rearrangement joins TRBV27 to TRBJ2-2; weak D call: TRBD2 (6 bases). V was shortened by 6 bases and J by 4 bases, with 15 bases between the two germline ends. The CDR3 has 15 residues. Germline CDR1 is MNHEY and CDR2 is SMNVEV (reference sequence). The CDR3 region has the DNA TGTGCCAGCAGCCTGGACTACCCCCTCACCGGGGAGCTGTTTTTT. This gives the protein CASSLDYPLTGELFF.

V and J are TRBV9 and TRBJ1-6, with 7 bases identical to TRBD1. Germline V gene sequence: CDR1 SGDLS, CDR2 YYNGEE. V lost 3 bases to trimming and J lost 10 bases; unmatched junction nucleotides: 7. The CDR3 extends over 14 amino acids. In nucleotides, the CDR3 is TGTGCCAGCAGCGAGACAGGGCAGGGATCACCCCTCCACTTT. Encoded protein: CASSETGQGSPLHF.

This clone was detected only a few times. The rearrangement links TRBV30 to TRBJ1-5; 10 nucleotides match TRBD1. The junction had 10 bases not matched to a gene; V was cut back by 1 base and J by 7 bases. The CDR3 totals 16 residues. Germline V lookup: CDR1 GTSNPN, CDR2 SVGIG (reference sequence). The CDR3 nucleotides read TGTGCCTGGAGTGCACTAGGGACAGGGGTAGGACAGCCCCAGCATTTT. Its protein product is CAWSALGTGVGQPQHF.

This chain uses TRBV4-2 with TRBJ2-3, with 7 nucleotides matching TRBD1. Unmatched junction bases numbered 7, after V lost 4 bases and J lost 3 bases. The CDR3 is made up of 15 amino acids. Germline V gives CDR1 LGHNA, CDR2 YNFKEQ. The CDR3 nucleotides are TGTGCCAGCAGCCTCGTTGAGGGGGCGACAGATACGCAGTATTTT. Encoded protein: CASSLVEGATDTQYF.

This clone was observed a handful of times. The chain recombines TRBV4-2 with TRBJ1-2; TRBD1 matches 11 bases. The junction had 8 bases not matched to a gene; V was cut back by 2 bases and J by 9 bases. The germline V gene has CDR1 LGHNA and CDR2 YNFKEQ. This CDR3 region has 15 residues. This CDR3 is CASSQPPGQGVRYTF. CDR3 sequence (DNA): TGTGCCAGCAGCCAACCACCGGGACAGGGGGTACGCTACACCTTC.

The V gene is TRBV19, the J gene TRBJ1-2; D might be TRBD1 (5 bases). The CDR3 contains 13 residues. The V and J ends lost 7 bases and 2 bases respectively, with 11 bases between them. The germline gives CDR1 LNHDA, CDR2 SQIVND (reference sequence). CDR3 DNA sequence: TGTGCCAGTAACAGCGGGACGAACTATGGCTACACCTTC. It yields the protein CASNSGTNYGYTF.

The chain joins TRBV27 to TRBJ2-3, with 7 bases identical to TRBD1. V dropped 4 bases and J dropped 3; count of bases not matched to a gene: 4. The germline CDR1 and CDR2 sequences are MNHEY and SMNVEV (reference sequence). The CDR3 consists of 14 residues. The CDR3 here is CASSSSTGTDTQYF. The CDR3 coding sequence is TGTGCCAGCAGTTCATCGACAGGGACAGATACGCAGTATTTT.

The genes are TRBV5-6 and TRBJ1-1; 8 bases agree with TRBD1. The junction had 3 bases not matched to a gene; V was cut back by 1 base and J by 4 bases. The CDR3 has 14 residues. Germline CDR1 reads SGHDT; CDR2 reads YYEEEE. The DNA for the CDR3 is TGTGCCAGCAGCTTGTCAGGGGGCACCACTGAAGCTTTCTTT. Amino acid sequence: CASSLSGGTTEAFF. Filled out from reference TRBV5-6 and TRBJ1-1, the complete variable domain reads DAGVTQSPTHLIKTRGQQVTLRCSPKSGHDTVSWYQQALGQGPQFIFQYYEEEERQRGNFPDRFSGHQFPNYSSELNVNALLLGDSALYLCASSLSGGTTEAFFGQGTRLTVV.

This chain links TRBV6-1 with TRBJ2-1; 7 nucleotides agree with TRBD1. In germline, CDR1 is MNHNS, CDR2 SASEGT. Unmatched junction bases numbered 2, after V lost 3 bases and J lost 0 bases. This CDR3 spans 15 amino acids. CDR3 sequence: CASSEAGGSYNEQFF. Written as DNA, the CDR3 is TGTGCCAGCAGTGAGGCAGGGGGCTCCTACAATGAGCAGTTCTTC.

The sample holds a few counts of this clone. V usage is TRBV27 and J usage is TRBJ2-2; TRBD1 aligns across 9 bases. Per the germline V gene, CDR1 is MNHEY and CDR2 is SMNVEV (reference sequence). Trimming cost V 6 bases and J 4 bases; bases outside gene matches: 6. This CDR3 spans 15 amino acids. CDR3 region: CASRRTGVGTGELFF. CDR3 sequence (DNA): TGTGCCAGCAGAAGGACAGGGGTGGGCACCGGGGAGCTGTTTTTT.

The CDR3 protein is CAWENGSNQPQHF. DNA of the CDR3: TGTGCCTGGGAAAACGGGAGCAATCAGCCCCAGCATTTT. V gene TRBV30 combines with J gene TRBJ1-5; no definite D call. With 5 bases removed from V and 1 base from J, the gap between germline ends came to 9 bases. The CDR3 contains 13 residues. CDR1 is GTSNPN, CDR2 SVGIG, per germline (reference sequence).

V usage is TRBV27 and J usage is TRBJ2-7, with 10 bases identical to TRBD1. Losses at the gene ends were 2 bases for V and 4 bases for J; bases not matched to a gene: 5. The CDR3 loop spans 15 amino acids. Germline V gene lookup returns CDR1 MNHEY and CDR2 SMNVEV (reference sequence). CDR3 in amino acids: CASSLRRGQGYEQYF. The CDR3 DNA is TGTGCCAGCAGTTTAAGGAGGGGACAGGGGTACGAGCAGTACTTC.

This chain links TRBV13 with TRBJ2-1; D is unresolved. CDR3 length: 15 amino acids. Germline V lookup: CDR1 PRHDT, CDR2 FYEKMQ (reference sequence). Trimming cost V 5 bases and J 2 bases, with 13 bases left between them. The CDR3 nucleotides are TGTGCCAGCAGCGTCCGGGTTCAACCCTACAATGAGCAGTTCTTC. Its translation: CASSVRVQPYNEQFF.

The chain carries TRBV2 and TRBJ2-7; 7 positions agree with TRBD1. CDR1 SNHLY and CDR2 FYNNEI come from the germline V gene. The CDR3 covers 14 residues. J was trimmed by 4 bases and V by 6 bases; bases with no gene match: 9. This chain's CDR3 is CASSGSTGRYEQYF. The DNA of the CDR3 is TGTGCCAGCAGCGGCTCGACAGGGCGGTACGAGCAGTACTTC.

The chain uses TRBV11-2 and TRBJ2-1, with TRBD2 matching over 11 bases. The CDR3 has 14 amino acids. Germline V gives CDR1 SGHAT, CDR2 FQNNGV. The V segment lost 5 bases and the J segment 16 bases; nucleotides outside the gene matches: 13. CDR3 sequence: CASSTSFLAGGGFF. Written as DNA, the CDR3 is TGTGCCAGCAGCACCTCTTTCCTAGCGGGGGGCGGCTTCTTC.

The J gene is TRBJ1-1, the V gene TRBV19; TRBD1 agrees at 9 bases. The CDR3 contains 15 residues. Germline CDR1 LNHDA, CDR2 SQIVND (reference sequence). After removal of 5 bases from V and 3 bases from J, the junction contained 7 bases not matched to a gene. The CDR3 region is CASSVRGQGDTEAFF. The DNA for the CDR3 is TGTGCCAGTAGTGTAAGGGGACAGGGCGACACTGAAGCTTTCTTT.

The J gene is TRBJ2-7, the V gene TRBV18, with unresolved D. This CDR3 is 13 amino acids long. CDR1 KGHSH and CDR2 LQKENI come from the germline V gene. Trimming took off 0 bases at V and 1 base at J, with 4 bases between the two ends. The CDR3 reads CASSPPLSYEQYF. The CDR3 region has the DNA TGTGCCAGCTCACCACCTTTATCCTACGAGCAGTACTTC.

The genes are TRBV9 and TRBJ1-2; tentatively, D is TRBD1 (5 bases). The V gene's germline CDR1 is SGDLS and CDR2 YYNGEE. The ends were cut back, 0 bases at V and 2 bases at J, with 5 bases in the middle. There are 13 residues in the CDR3. CDR3 residues: CASSVAGNYGYTF. The DNA of the CDR3 is TGTGCCAGCAGCGTAGCAGGGAACTATGGCTACACCTTC. The entire variable domain, with the rest obtained from reference TRBV9 and TRBJ1-2, is as follows: DSGVTQTPKHLITATGQRVTLRCSPRSGDLSVYWYQQSLDQGLQFLIQYYNGEERAKGNILERFSAQQFPDLHSELNLSSLELGDSALYFCASSVAGNYGYTFGSGTRLTVV.

V and J are TRBV15 and TRBJ2-7; the match to TRBD2 covers 11 bases. The CDR3 spans 16 residues. The germline gives CDR1 LNHNV, CDR2 YYDKDF (reference sequence). The trim removed 1 base at V and 4 bases at J, leaving 6 bases unmatched. The CDR3 loop is CATSRVGSGGAYEQYF. The CDR3 DNA reads as TGTGCCACCAGCAGAGTGGGTAGCGGGGGGGCGTACGAGCAGTACTTC.

The chain couples TRBV27 to TRBJ2-7; D may be TRBD1 (5 bases). CDR1 and CDR2 (germline): MNHEY, SMNVEV (reference sequence). The ends were cut back, 2 bases at V and 2 bases at J, with 7 bases in the middle. This CDR3 is 13 amino acids long. CDR3 loop: CASSLGRAYEQYF. Written as DNA, the CDR3 is TGTGCCAGCAGTTTAGGCAGGGCCTACGAGCAGTACTTC.

This clone was detected once. This chain joins TRBV30 and TRBJ2-5; D possibly corresponds to TRBD2 (6 bases). Germline values: CDR1 GTSNPN, CDR2 SVGIG (reference sequence). The V end was cut by 0 bases, the J end by 4 bases, with 27 bases between. The CDR3 totals 19 residues. CDR3 DNA sequence: TGTGCCTGGAGTGTGTTTGGAGGGAGAACGGGGGTGTACGGAGAGACCCAGTACTTC. Translating gives CAWSVFGGRTGVYGETQYF. Full variable domain (missing parts from reference TRBV30 and TRBJ2-5): SQTIHQWPATLVQPVGSPLSLECTVEGTSNPNLYWYRQAAGRGLQLLFYSVGIGQISSEVPQNLSASRPQDRQFILSSKKLLLSDSGFYLCAWSVFGGRTGVYGETQYFGPGTRLLVL.